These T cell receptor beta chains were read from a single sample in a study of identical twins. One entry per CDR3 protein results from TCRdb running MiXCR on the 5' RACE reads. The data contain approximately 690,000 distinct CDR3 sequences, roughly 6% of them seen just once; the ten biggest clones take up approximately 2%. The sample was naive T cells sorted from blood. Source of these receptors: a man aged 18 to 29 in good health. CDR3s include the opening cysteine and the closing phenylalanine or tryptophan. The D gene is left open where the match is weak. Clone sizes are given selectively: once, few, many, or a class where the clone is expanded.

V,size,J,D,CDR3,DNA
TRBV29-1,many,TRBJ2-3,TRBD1,CSVELATGVSPSTDTQYF,TGCAGCGTTGAACTCGCGACAGGGGTGTCCCCTAGCACAGATACGCAGTATTTT
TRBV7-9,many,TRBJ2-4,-,CASIPFGTAKNIQYF,TGTGCCAGCATCCCTTTCGGGACGGCCAAAAACATTCAGTACTTC
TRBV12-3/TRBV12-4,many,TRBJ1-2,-,CASSLWLDLSGFGYTF,TGTGCCAGCAGTTTATGGTTGGACCTTTCGGGGTTTGGCTACACCTTC
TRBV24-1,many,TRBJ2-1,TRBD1,CATSDSRQGSYTDEQFF,TGTGCCACCAGTGATTCCCGACAGGGGTCCTACACGGATGAGCAGTTCTTC
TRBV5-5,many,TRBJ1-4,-,CASSLSTGVGRF,TGTGCCAGCAGCTTGTCTACGGGAGTGGGGCGTTTT
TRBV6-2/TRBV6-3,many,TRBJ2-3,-,CASSYLKTGDDTQYF,TGTGCCAGCAGTTACCTCAAGACAGGAGACGATACGCAGTATTTT
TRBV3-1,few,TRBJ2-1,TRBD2,CASSQDPRDYRDEQFF,TGTGCCAGCAGCCAAGATCCCCGGGACTATAGGGATGAGCAGTTCTTC
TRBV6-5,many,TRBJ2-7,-,CASSYGTGHRGYEQYF,TGTGCCAGCAGTTACGGAACAGGGCACAGAGGCTACGAGCAGTACTTC
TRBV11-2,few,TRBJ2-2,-,CASSYEYRVSPNTGELFF,TGTGCCAGCAGCTACGAGTACAGGGTATCTCCGAACACCGGGGAGCTGTTTTTT
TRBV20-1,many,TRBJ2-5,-,CSAPWFQETQYF,TGCAGTGCTCCGTGGTTCCAGGAGACCCAGTACTTC
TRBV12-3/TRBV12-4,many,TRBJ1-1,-,CASSLEDKAFF,TGTGCCAGCAGTTTAGAAGACAAGGCTTTCTTT
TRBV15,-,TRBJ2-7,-,CATSRDPGRYEQYF,TGTGCCACCAGCCGAGACCCAGGGAGGTACGAGCAGTACTTC
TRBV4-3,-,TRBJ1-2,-,CASSQVLTVSNYGYTF,TGCGCCAGCAGCCAAGTCTTGACAGTTTCTAACTATGGCTACACCTTC
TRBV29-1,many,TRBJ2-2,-,CSVPTADGELFF,TGCAGCGTACCTACCGCCGACGGGGAGCTGTTTTTT
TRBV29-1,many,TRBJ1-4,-,CSVEENGGGEKLFF,TGCAGCGTTGAAGAGAACGGGGGCGGTGAAAAACTGTTTTTT
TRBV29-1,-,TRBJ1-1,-,CSVGIAFF,TGCAGCGTTGGTATCGCTTTCTTT
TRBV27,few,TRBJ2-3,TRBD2,CASNLGTSYSTDTQYF,TGTGCCAGTAATCTCGGGACTAGTTATAGCACAGATACGCAGTATTTT
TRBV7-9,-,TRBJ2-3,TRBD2,CASGWLAGDTQYF,TGTGCCAGCGGGTGGCTAGCGGGAGATACGCAGTATTTT
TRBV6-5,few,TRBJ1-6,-,CASSYQSGGGNSPLHF,TGTGCCAGCAGTTACCAGTCTGGGGGCGGAAATTCACCCCTCCACTTT
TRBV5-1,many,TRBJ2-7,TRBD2,CASSGGLAGGYEQYF,TGCGCCAGCAGCGGGGGACTAGCGGGAGGGTACGAGCAGTACTTC